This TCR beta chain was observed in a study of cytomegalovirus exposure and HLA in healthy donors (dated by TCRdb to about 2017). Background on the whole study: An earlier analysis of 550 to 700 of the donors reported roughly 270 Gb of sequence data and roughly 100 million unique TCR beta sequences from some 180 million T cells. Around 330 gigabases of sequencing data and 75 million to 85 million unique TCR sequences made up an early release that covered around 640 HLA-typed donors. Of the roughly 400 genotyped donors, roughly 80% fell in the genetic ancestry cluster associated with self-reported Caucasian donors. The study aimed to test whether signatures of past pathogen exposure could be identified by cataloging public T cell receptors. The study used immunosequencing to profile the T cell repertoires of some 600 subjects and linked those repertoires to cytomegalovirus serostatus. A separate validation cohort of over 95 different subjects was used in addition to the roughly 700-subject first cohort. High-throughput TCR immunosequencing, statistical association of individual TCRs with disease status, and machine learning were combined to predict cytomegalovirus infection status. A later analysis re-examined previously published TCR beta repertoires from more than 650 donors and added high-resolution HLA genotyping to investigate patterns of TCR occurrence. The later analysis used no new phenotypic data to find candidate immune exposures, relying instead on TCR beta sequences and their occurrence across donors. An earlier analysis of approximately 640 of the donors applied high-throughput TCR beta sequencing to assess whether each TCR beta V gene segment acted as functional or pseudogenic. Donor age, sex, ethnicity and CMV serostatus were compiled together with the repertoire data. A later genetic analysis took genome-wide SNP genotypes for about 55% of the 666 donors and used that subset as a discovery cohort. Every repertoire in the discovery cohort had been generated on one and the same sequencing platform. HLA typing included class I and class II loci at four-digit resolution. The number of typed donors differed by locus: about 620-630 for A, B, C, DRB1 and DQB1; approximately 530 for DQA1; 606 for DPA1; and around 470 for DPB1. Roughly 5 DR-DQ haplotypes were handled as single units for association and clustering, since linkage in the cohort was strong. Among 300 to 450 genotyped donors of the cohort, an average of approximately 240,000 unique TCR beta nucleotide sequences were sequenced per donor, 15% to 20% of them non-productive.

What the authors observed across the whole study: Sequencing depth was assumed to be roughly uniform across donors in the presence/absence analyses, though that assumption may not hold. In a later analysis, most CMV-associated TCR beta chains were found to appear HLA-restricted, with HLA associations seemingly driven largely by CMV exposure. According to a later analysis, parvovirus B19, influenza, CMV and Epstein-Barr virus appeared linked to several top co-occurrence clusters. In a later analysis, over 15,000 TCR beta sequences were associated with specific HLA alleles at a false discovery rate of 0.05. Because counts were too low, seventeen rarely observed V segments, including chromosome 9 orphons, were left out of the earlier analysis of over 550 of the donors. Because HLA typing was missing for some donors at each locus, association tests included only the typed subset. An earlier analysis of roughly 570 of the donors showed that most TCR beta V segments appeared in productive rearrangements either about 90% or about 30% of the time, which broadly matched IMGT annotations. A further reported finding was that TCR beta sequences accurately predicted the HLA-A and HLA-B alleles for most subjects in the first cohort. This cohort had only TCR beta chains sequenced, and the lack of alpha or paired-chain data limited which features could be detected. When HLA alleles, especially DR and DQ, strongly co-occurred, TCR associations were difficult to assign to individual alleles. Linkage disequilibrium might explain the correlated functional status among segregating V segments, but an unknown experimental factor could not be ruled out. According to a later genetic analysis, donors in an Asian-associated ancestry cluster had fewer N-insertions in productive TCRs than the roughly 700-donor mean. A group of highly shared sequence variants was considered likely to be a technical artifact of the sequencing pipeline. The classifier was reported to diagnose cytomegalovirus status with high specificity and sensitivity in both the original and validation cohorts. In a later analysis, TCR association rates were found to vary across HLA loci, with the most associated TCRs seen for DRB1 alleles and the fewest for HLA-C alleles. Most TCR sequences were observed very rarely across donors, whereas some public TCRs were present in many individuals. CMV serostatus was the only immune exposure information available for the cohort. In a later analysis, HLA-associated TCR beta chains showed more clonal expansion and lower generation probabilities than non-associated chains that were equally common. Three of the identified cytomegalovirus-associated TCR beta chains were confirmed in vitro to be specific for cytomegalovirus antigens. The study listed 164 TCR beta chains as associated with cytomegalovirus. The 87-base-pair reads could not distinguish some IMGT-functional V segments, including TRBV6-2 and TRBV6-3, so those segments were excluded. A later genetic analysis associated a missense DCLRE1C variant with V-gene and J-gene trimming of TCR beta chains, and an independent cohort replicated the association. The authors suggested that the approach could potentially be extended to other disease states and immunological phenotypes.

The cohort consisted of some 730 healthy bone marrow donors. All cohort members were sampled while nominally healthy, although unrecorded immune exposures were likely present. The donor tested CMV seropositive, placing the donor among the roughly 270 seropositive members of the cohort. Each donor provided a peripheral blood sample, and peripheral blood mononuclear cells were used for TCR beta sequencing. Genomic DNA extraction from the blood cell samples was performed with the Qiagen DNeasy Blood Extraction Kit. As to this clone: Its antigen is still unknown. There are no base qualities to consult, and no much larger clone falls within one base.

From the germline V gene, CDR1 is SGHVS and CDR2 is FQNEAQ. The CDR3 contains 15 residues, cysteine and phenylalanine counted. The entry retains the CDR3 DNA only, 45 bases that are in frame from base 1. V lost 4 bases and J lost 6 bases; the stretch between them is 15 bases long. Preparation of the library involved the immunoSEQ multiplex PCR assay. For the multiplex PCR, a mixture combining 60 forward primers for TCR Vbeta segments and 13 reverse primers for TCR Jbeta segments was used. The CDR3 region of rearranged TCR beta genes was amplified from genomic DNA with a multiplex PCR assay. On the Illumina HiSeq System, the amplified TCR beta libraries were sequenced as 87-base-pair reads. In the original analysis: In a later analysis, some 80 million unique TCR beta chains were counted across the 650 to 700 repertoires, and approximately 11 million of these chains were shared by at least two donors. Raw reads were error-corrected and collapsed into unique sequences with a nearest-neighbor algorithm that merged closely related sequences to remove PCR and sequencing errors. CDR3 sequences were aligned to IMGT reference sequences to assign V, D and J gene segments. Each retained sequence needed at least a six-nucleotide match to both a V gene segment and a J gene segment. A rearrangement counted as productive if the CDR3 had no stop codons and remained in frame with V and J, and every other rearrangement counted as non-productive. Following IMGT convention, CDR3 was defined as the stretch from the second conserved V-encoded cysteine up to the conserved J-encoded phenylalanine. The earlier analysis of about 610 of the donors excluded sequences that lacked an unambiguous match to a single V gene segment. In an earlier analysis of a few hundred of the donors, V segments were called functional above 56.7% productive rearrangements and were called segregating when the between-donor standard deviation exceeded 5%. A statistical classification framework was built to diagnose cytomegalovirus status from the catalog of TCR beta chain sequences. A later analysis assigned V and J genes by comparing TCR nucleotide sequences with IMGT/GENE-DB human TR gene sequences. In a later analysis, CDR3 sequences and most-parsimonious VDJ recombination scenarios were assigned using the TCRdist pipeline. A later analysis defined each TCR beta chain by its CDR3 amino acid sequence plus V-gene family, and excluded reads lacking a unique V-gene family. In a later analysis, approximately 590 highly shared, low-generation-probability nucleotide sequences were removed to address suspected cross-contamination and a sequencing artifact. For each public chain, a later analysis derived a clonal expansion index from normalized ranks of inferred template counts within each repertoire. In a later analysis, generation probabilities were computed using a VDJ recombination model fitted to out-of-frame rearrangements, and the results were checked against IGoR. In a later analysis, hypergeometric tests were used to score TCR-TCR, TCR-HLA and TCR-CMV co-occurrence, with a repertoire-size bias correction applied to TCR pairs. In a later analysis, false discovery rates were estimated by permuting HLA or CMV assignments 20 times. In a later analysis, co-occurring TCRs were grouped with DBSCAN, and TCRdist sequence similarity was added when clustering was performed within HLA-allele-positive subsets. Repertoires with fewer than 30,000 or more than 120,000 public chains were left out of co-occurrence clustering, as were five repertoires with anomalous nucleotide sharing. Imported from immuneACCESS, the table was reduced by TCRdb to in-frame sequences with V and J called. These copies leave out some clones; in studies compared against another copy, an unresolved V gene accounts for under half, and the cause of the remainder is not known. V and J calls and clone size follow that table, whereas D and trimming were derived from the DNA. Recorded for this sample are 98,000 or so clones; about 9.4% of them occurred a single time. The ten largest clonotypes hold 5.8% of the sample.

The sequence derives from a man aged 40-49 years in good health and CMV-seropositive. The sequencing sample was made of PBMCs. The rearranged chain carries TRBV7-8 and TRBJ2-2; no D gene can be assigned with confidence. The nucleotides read TGTGCCAGCAGCTCCCGGGTCCCATCGCCCGGGGAGCTGTTTTTT. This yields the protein CASSSRVPSPGELFF. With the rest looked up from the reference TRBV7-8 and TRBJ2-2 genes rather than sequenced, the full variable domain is GAGVSQSPRYKVAKRGQDVALRCDPISGHVSLFWYQQALGQGPEFLTYFQNEAQLDKSGLPSDRFFAERPEGSVSTLKIQRTQQEDSAVYLCASSSRVPSPGELFFGEGSRLTVL.